Listed here is a single T cell receptor beta chain. The data stem from a study of cytomegalovirus exposure and HLA in healthy donors. The CDR3 is 15 amino acids. CDR1 is KGHSH, CDR2 LQKENI, per germline. Losses at the gene ends were 4 bases for V and 0 bases for J; bases not matched to a gene: 2. Using immunoSEQ multiplex PCR, the repertoire was profiled, and TCRdb retains in-frame clones only, with some absent. The sample consists of over 85,000 clones, approximately 89% of them appearing once. The sequence derives from a woman aged 18-35 years in good health and CMV-seronegative. The sample was PBMCs. The chain combines TRBV18 with TRBJ1-2, with 10 bases matching TRBD1. CDR3 sequence: CASSRTGGPNYGYTF. The DNA of the CDR3 is TGTGCCAGCTCACGGACAGGGGGACCTAACTATGGCTACACCTTC.